This T cell receptor (beta chain) is drawn from a study of regulatory T cells in long-lasting Graves disease. Study details: Over 5 years of antithyroid drugs with positive TSH receptor antibodies was taken to mean persistent Graves' disease.

Remarks on this clonotype: As yet, its antigen is unknown.

Time point denoted: persistent/refractory GD, antithyroid drugs over 5 years with positive TRAb. PBMC-extracted RNA yielded the TCR library. In building TCR beta libraries, iRepertoire HTBI primers were used together with Arm-PCR of CDR3 regions. TCRdb recomputed calls from the multiplex PCR reads with MiXCR, one row per CDR3 protein. This sample has over 300,000 distinct CDR3 sequences; roughly 21% occur once, and the top ten carry 29%. Trimming cost V 3 bases and J 2 bases, with 14 bases left between them. CDR3 length: 16 amino acids. CDR1 is LGHNA, CDR2 YNFKEQ, per germline. Whole-study findings and limits: TRBV28, TRBJ1-2 and TRBJ2-5 were favored in persistent disease.

Sequencing was performed on peripheral blood mononuclear cells (PBMCs), taken when the disease was refractory, from a patient treated with antithyroid drugs. The receptor comes from a female donor with Graves disease. The J gene is TRBJ2-4, the V gene TRBV4-2; D may be TRBD1 (6 bases). The CDR3 region has the DNA TGTGCCAGCAGCCATAATTCAGGGGTATCCAAAAACATTCAGTACTTC. Translating it yields CASSHNSGVSKNIQYF.